A selection of T cell receptor beta chains follows, all from one sample in a study of radiotherapy plus CTLA-4 blockade in lung cancer. Data came from immunoSEQ multiplex PCR; TCRdb stores just in-frame clones and leaves some out. This sample has about 45,000 clones, with 65% to 85% found just once. The source was peripheral blood, collected from a patient treated with radiotherapy plus ipilimumab. These receptors were taken from a human donor with non-small cell lung cancer who had stable disease on radiotherapy plus ipilimumab. The CDR3 runs from the conserved cysteine through the conserved F or W. A D gene is named only where the DNA matches it firmly. The size field is filled for only some rows; it gives once, few, many or a size class.

d_gene	v_gene	abundance	j_gene	CDR3aa	CDR3nt
NA	TRBV5-6	once	TRBJ1-1	CASSSHSEAFF	TGTGCCAGCAGTTCCCACAGTGAAGCTTTCTTT
NA	TRBV5-1	once	TRBJ2-6	CASSVDNTGANVLTF	TGCGCCAGCAGCGTTGATAACACTGGGGCCAACGTCCTGACTTTC
TRBD1	TRBV28	medium-sized	TRBJ1-3	CASSGGQGFTIYF	TGTGCCAGCAGTGGAGGACAGGGTTTCACCATATATTTT
NA	TRBV19	NA	TRBJ1-2	CAGHGVEGMGYTF	TGTGCCGGACACGGGGTGGAAGGTATGGGCTACACCTTC
NA	TRBV7-8	once	TRBJ2-7	CASSSRYEQYF	TGTGCCAGCAGCTCTCGCTACGAGCAGTACTTC
TRBD1	TRBV7-2	NA	TRBJ1-4	CASSNGQGHEKLFF	TGTGCCAGCAGCAACGGACAGGGCCATGAAAAACTGTTTTTT
NA	TRBV5-1	NA	TRBJ2-3	CASSLGSYGTDTQYF	TGCGCCAGCAGCTTAGGCTCCTATGGGACAGATACGCAGTATTTT
TRBD2	TRBV5-1	NA	TRBJ2-3	CASRVAPSGGTDTQYF	TGCGCCAGCAGAGTGGCCCCTAGCGGGGGCACAGATACGCAGTATTTT
NA	TRBV7-9	NA	TRBJ1-1	CASSFNQGGTEAFF	TGTGCCAGCAGCTTCAACCAGGGCGGCACTGAAGCTTTCTTT
NA	TRBV4-1	once	TRBJ1-2	CASSPPVRVGNGYTF	TGCGCCAGCAGCCCCCCGGTGAGGGTTGGGAATGGCTACACCTTC
NA	TRBV29-1	NA	TRBJ1-1	CSVEVGSRNTEAFF	TGCAGCGTTGAAGTGGGTTCGAGGAACACTGAAGCTTTCTTT
NA	TRBV7-2	NA	TRBJ1-5	CASSFDVTNQPQHF	TGTGCCAGCAGCTTTGACGTCACCAATCAGCCCCAGCATTTT
NA	TRBV9	NA	TRBJ1-1	CASSVSLGAGGTEAFF	TGTGCCAGCAGCGTTTCATTGGGGGCAGGTGGCACTGAAGCTTTCTTT
NA	TRBV27	NA	TRBJ2-3	CASRLGGGPSDTQYF	TGTGCCAGCAGATTAGGGGGGGGGCCATCAGATACGCAGTATTTT
NA	TRBV10-1	once	TRBJ2-4	CASSDPLSGVNIQYF	TGCGCCAGCAGTGATCCCCTATCCGGGGTAAACATTCAGTACTTC
NA	TRBV9	NA	TRBJ2-1	CASSARRDEQFF	TGTGCCAGCAGCGCTCGTAGGGATGAGCAGTTCTTC
NA	TRBV14	NA	TRBJ2-5	CASSQDVRPFGTQYF	TGTGCCAGCAGCCAAGATGTTCGACCTTTCGGGACCCAGTACTTC
TRBD1	TRBV4-1	NA	TRBJ1-5	CASSQGDRGHQPQHF	TGCGCCAGCAGCCAAGGTGACAGGGGGCATCAGCCCCAGCATTTT
NA	TRBV7-9	NA	TRBJ1-3	CASSLENTIYF	TGTGCCAGCAGCTTAGAAAACACCATATATTTT
NA	TRBV5-6	NA	TRBJ1-1	CASSLERGFTEAFF	TGTGCCAGCAGCTTGGAGCGGGGGTTCACTGAAGCTTTCTTT
NA	TRBV7-9	NA	TRBJ1-4	CASGPGGVQEKLFF	TGTGCCAGCGGGCCTGGGGGCGTACAGGAAAAACTGTTTTTT
TRBD2	TRBV7-6	NA	TRBJ2-6	CASSALGGAGANVLTF	TGTGCCAGCAGCGCACTCGGGGGGGCTGGGGCCAACGTCCTGACTTTC
NA	TRBV12-5	NA	TRBJ1-4	CASGLLPWGFGEKLFF	TGTGCTAGTGGTTTGCTACCGTGGGGGTTCGGTGAAAAACTGTTTTTT
TRBD1	TRBV18	few	TRBJ1-1	CASSRDGTGVNTEAFF	TGTGCCAGCTCACGAGACGGGACAGGGGTGAACACTGAAGCTTTCTTT
NA	TRBV7-8	NA	TRBJ1-3	CASSQMGRVPGNTIYF	TGTGCCAGCAGCCAAATGGGCCGGGTGCCGGGAAACACCATATATTTT
NA	TRBV6-5	NA	TRBJ1-2	CASTAGYGYTF	TGTGCCAGCACGGCCGGGTATGGCTACACCTTC
TRBD2	TRBV9	few	TRBJ2-7	CASSVDREGYEQYF	TGTGCCAGCAGCGTCGATCGGGAGGGATACGAGCAGTACTTC
NA	TRBV19	NA	TRBJ2-5	CASSIDSGNGETQYF	TGTGCCAGTAGTATAGATTCGGGGAACGGAGAGACCCAGTACTTC
TRBD2	TRBV2	NA	TRBJ2-2	CASILLAGGHPGELFF	TGTGCCAGCATCCTGCTAGCGGGGGGGCACCCCGGGGAGCTGTTTTTT
TRBD1	TRBV6-4	NA	TRBJ1-1	CASRAQVQGGEAFF	TGTGCCAGCAGGGCCCAGGTACAGGGGGGTGAAGCTTTCTTT
NA	TRBV7-8	NA	TRBJ2-2	CASSLGLLNTGELFF	TGTGCCAGCAGCTTGGGTCTACTAAACACCGGGGAGCTGTTTTTT
TRBD1	TRBV4-3	few	TRBJ1-1	CASSPTGQAFNTEAFF	TGCGCCAGCAGCCCTACGGGACAGGCGTTTAACACTGAAGCTTTCTTT
NA	TRBV19	NA	TRBJ1-1	CASSIRHSLNTEAFF	TGTGCCAGTAGTATTCGACACAGCCTGAACACTGAAGCTTTCTTT
TRBD1	TRBV15	NA	TRBJ1-2	CATSRWDSYGYTF	TGTGCCACCAGCAGATGGGACAGCTATGGCTACACCTTC
TRBD1	TRBV6-5	NA	TRBJ1-1	CASSWDRGSTEAFF	TGTGCCAGCAGTTGGGACAGGGGGAGCACTGAAGCTTTCTTT
NA	TRBV4-1	NA	TRBJ1-1	CASSYRVGTEAFF	TGCGCCAGCAGTTACAGGGTGGGCACTGAAGCTTTCTTT